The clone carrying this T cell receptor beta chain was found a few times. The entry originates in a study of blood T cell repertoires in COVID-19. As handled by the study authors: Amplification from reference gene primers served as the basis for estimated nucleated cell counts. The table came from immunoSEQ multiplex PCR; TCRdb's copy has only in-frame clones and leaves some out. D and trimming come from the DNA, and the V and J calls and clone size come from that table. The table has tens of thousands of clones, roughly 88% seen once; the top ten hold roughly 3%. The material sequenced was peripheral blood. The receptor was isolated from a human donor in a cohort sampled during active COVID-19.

This chain's CDR3 is CASSLNWDREQFF. The CDR3 DNA is TGTGCCAGCAGCTTAAACTGGGACAGAGAGCAGTTCTTC. J is TRBJ2-1 and V is TRBV7-7; 7 bases line up with TRBD1. Germline CDR1 reads SSHAT; CDR2 reads FNYEAQ (reference sequence). The CDR3 totals 13 residues. V shed 2 bases, J shed 10 bases, and the junction held 5 bases outside the gene matches. The full variable domain, with the rest looked up from reference TRBV7-7 and TRBJ2-1, is GAGVSQSPRYKVTKRGQDVTLRCDPISSHATLYWYQQALGQGPEFLTYFNYEAQPDKSGLPSDRFSAERPEGSISTLTIQRTEQRDSAMYRCASSLNWDREQFFGPGTRLTVL.